Shown below are 28 T cell receptor beta chains from a single sample sequenced in a study of beta chain features in type 1 diabetes. cDNA synthesis used the whole RNA isolate, giving expressed TCRB sequences. Sequencing used immunoSEQ multiplex PCR; TCRdb keeps in-frame clones, though not all of them. The sample has around 330,000 clones, more than 9.5% seen once; the top ten hold 0.015%. Material: naive CD4+ T cells from blood. The origin of the receptors is a woman aged 25 to 39 in good health.

The genes are TRBV7-9 and TRBJ2-7; TRBD2 is a possible D gene (5 bases). This CDR3 is 13 amino acids long. Germline V gene sequence: CDR1 SEHNR, CDR2 FQNEAQ (reference sequence). The germline V and J ends were trimmed by 5 bases and 4 bases, with 12 bases remaining between them. CDR3 sequence: CASSPPSGYEQYF. In DNA form, the CDR3 reads TGTGCCAGCAGCCCTCCTTCGGGATACGAGCAGTACTTC.

The chain couples TRBV6-4 to TRBJ2-2; D is unclear. CDR1 is MRHNA, CDR2 SNTAGT, per germline. Trimming removed 0 bases from V and 1 base from J, with 3 bases in between. The CDR3 length is 14 residues. CDR3 loop: CASSDSLNTGELFF. CDR3 nucleotide sequence: TGTGCCAGCAGTGACTCTCTGAACACCGGGGAGCTGTTTTTT.

V usage is TRBV4-3 and J usage is TRBJ2-3; D might be TRBD2 (6 bases). This CDR3 contains 16 residues. The V gene's germline CDR1 is LGHNA and CDR2 YSLEER. Between the trimmed V and J ends, which lost 0 bases and 3 bases, there was a span of 13 bases. Here the CDR3 reads CASSQELAGPTDTQYF. CDR3 nucleotides: TGCGCCAGCAGCCAAGAACTTGCGGGACCTACAGATACGCAGTATTTT.

This clone was observed a few times. The chain carries TRBV6-5 and TRBJ2-7; D possibly corresponds to TRBD2 (6 bases). V lost 6 bases and J 2 bases, leaving 17 bases between the germline ends. Germline V gives CDR1 MNHEY, CDR2 SVGAGI. CDR3 length: 15 amino acids. The CDR3 coding sequence is TGTGCCAGCAGCCCGTCGGCAGGGACTCCCTACGAGCAGTACTTC. It is translated as CASSPSAGTPYEQYF.

V and J are TRBV29-1 and TRBJ2-1; 10 nucleotides align to TRBD2. V lost 5 bases and J lost 2; bases outside the gene matches: 15. The CDR3 loop spans 18 amino acids. CDR1 and CDR2 (germline): SQVTM, ANQGSEA. CDR3 coding DNA: TGCAGCGTTAAAGTACAGCCGGGACTAGCGACTACCTACAATGAGCAGTTCTTC. Translation: CSVKVQPGLATTYNEQFF.

The genes are TRBV4-3 and TRBJ1-4; TRBD1 might be the D (6 bases). This CDR3 has 16 amino acids. Germline loops: CDR1 LGHNA, CDR2 YSLEER. V gave up 2 bases and J gave up 7 bases, with 17 bases separating them. The CDR3 region is CASSQPTTGQTEKLFF. The CDR3 DNA is TGCGCCAGCAGCCAACCTACTACAGGGCAGACTGAAAAACTGTTTTTT.

The CDR3 nucleotides read TGCAGCGTAGCCGGGACAGGCCTGAATGAGCAGTTCTTC. It specifies CSVAGTGLNEQFF. The chain carries TRBV29-1 and TRBJ2-1, with TRBD1 matching 8 bases. This CDR3 spans 13 amino acids. V shed 6 bases and J 7 bases; nucleotides not matched to a gene: 8. Germline values: CDR1 SQVTM, CDR2 ANQGSEA.

The chain links TRBV28 to TRBJ2-7, with TRBD1 as a possible D gene (5 bases). Germline values: CDR1 MDHEN, CDR2 SYDVKM. V shed 2 bases and J shed 2 bases, with 13 bases lying between them. The CDR3 runs 15 residues. CDR3 in DNA: TGTGCCAGCAGTTTACCTCCGTCAGGGACCTACGAGCAGTACTTC. Translation gives CASSLPPSGTYEQYF.

V usage is TRBV28 and J usage is TRBJ1-1; D gene unclear. CDR3 length equals 13 residues. Deletions cut 8 bases from V and 4 bases from J, with 14 bases between. Germline CDR1 reads MDHEN; CDR2 reads SYDVKM. The CDR3 sequence is CASGVSGSTEAFF. CDR3 coding DNA: TGTGCCAGCGGCGTTTCGGGTTCCACTGAAGCTTTCTTT.

This clone was seen a handful of times. J is TRBJ1-5 and V is TRBV2; maybe TRBD1 (6 bases). This CDR3 is 13 amino acids long. Germline lookup yields CDR1 SNHLY and CDR2 FYNNEI. V gave up 7 bases and J gave up 7 bases, with 14 bases separating them. The DNA for the CDR3 is TGTGCCAGCACCTCGGACAGAAAGCAGCCCCAGCATTTT. This encodes CASTSDRKQPQHF.

The chain has TRBV6-1 and TRBJ2-7; D gene unclear. Per germline, CDR1 MNHNS and CDR2 SASEGT. V was pared by 1 base and J by 0 bases, with 7 bases between. The CDR3 contains 14 residues. CDR3 sequence reads: CASSEDRVSYEQYF. The CDR3 DNA reads TGTGCCAGCAGTGAAGATCGCGTCTCCTACGAGCAGTACTTC.

This chain joins TRBV7-2 and TRBJ2-7; tentatively, D is TRBD1 (6 bases). The germline CDR1 and CDR2 sequences are SGHTA and FQGNSA. The CDR3 totals 16 residues. V was pared by 4 bases and J by 2 bases, with 18 bases between. Here the CDR3 reads CASSSPGAGDPYEQYF. The DNA for the CDR3 is TGTGCCAGCAGCTCCCCCGGGGCAGGGGACCCCTACGAGCAGTACTTC.

CDR3 in DNA: TGTGCCAGCAGCTTAGGGACTCTTTGGGGGCAGTACTTC. It is translated as CASSLGTLWGQYF. The V and J genes are TRBV7-2 and TRBJ2-7, with D possibly matching TRBD2 (5 bases). Trimming cost V 1 base and J 9 bases, with 13 bases left between them. CDR3 length: 13 residues. The germline V gene encodes CDR1 SGHTA and CDR2 FQGNSA.

This clone was detected a few times. The J gene is TRBJ2-1, the V gene TRBV4-3, with TRBD1 matching over 9 bases. Germline lookup yields CDR1 LGHNA and CDR2 YSLEER. CDR3 size: 19 residues. J gave up 4 bases and V 0 bases, and 13 bases lay outside the gene matches. Written as DNA, the CDR3 is TGCGCCAGCAGCCAAGATCAGACCTGGACAGGGGCCGGATACAATGAGCAGTTCTTC. It translates to CASSQDQTWTGAGYNEQFF.

A few counts support this clone. The chain joins TRBV4-3 to TRBJ1-5; 10 nucleotides agree with TRBD1. Germline assignment: CDR1 LGHNA and CDR2 YSLEER. CDR3 size: 19 residues. V shed 1 base, J shed 0 bases, and the junction held 9 bases outside the gene matches. The CDR3 DNA sequence: TGCGCCAGCAGCCAAGGTCTGAGGGGGACAGGGGCTAGCAATCAGCCCCAGCATTTT. Amino acid sequence: CASSQGLRGTGASNQPQHF.

V and J are TRBV29-1 and TRBJ1-2, with 8 bases aligning to TRBD1. The J segment lost 2 bases and the V segment lost 7 bases, leaving 6 bases of the junction unmatched. Germline values: CDR1 SQVTM, CDR2 ANQGSEA. CDR3 length: 13 residues. The CDR3, as DNA: TGCAGCGCCCCGGACAGGGTGAACTATGGCTACACCTTC. This encodes CSAPDRVNYGYTF.

This clone was found a few times. The CDR3 here is CASSLARSGDSNEQFF. The CDR3 DNA reads TGCGCCAGCAGCTTGGCCCGTTCAGGGGATAGCAATGAGCAGTTCTTC. The chain combines TRBV5-1 with TRBJ2-1, with D maybe TRBD1 (6 bases). This CDR3 spans 16 amino acids. Trimming pared 0 bases from V and 6 bases from J, leaving 16 bases between. CDR1 is SGHRS, CDR2 YFSETQ, per germline. Filled out from reference TRBV5-1 and TRBJ2-1, the complete variable domain reads KAGVTQTPRYLIKTRGQQVTLSCSPISGHRSVSWYQQTPGQGLQFLFEYFSETQRNKGNFPGRFSGRQFSNSRSEMNVSTLELGDSALYLCASSLARSGDSNEQFFGPGTRLTVL.

This chain connects TRBV7-2 to TRBJ2-1, with TRBD2 matching 10 bases. The germline CDR1 and CDR2 sequences are SGHTA and FQGNSA. CDR3 length: 17 amino acids. V shed 5 bases, J shed 9 bases, and the junction held 16 bases outside the gene matches. For the CDR3, the DNA is TGTGCCAGCAGCCAATGGGGAGCTAGCGGGAGAAGGGGTGAGCAGTTCTTC. Translating it yields CASSQWGASGRRGEQFF.

Written as DNA, the CDR3 is TGTGCCAGCAGTGACTACAGGAGAAACCAAGAGACCCAGTACTTC. Encoded protein: CASSDYRRNQETQYF. This chain joins TRBV6-5 and TRBJ2-5, with D tentatively TRBD1 or TRBD2 (5 bases each). Trimming took 5 bases from V and 0 from J, leaving 13 bases between them. CDR1 MNHEY and CDR2 SVGAGI come from the germline V gene. The CDR3 totals 15 residues.

A few counts support this clone. The V call is TRBV5-1, the J call TRBJ1-2; possibly TRBD1 for D (5 bases). Trimming removed 0 bases at V and 3 bases at J, with 9 bases between. The CDR3 has 14 residues. Germline CDR1 reads SGHRS; CDR2 reads YFSETQ. CDR3 protein: CASSLGGQDYGYTF. For the CDR3, the DNA is TGCGCCAGCAGCTTGGGAGGACAAGACTATGGCTACACCTTC.

This clone was picked up a small number of times. This rearrangement joins TRBV6-6 to TRBJ2-3, with D uncertain. Germline CDR1 reads MNHNY; CDR2 reads SVGAGI (reference sequence). The CDR3 is made up of 14 amino acids. V lost 6 bases, J lost 10 bases, and 20 bases lay in between. DNA for the CDR3: TGTGCCAGCAGAGACGGCCTAGAAAAGTGGGCGCAGTATTTT. It specifies CASRDGLEKWAQYF.

This clone was counted a few times. This chain connects TRBV29-1 to TRBJ2-7; TRBD2 might be the D (6 bases). The CDR3 covers 15 residues. Trimming left V 6 bases short and J 4 bases short, with 22 bases between. Germline V CDR1 and CDR2: SQVTM, ANQGSEA. The chain's CDR3 is CSVSGSAGPEYEQYF. The CDR3 coding sequence is TGCAGCGTGTCGGGCTCGGCGGGGCCAGAATACGAGCAGTACTTC.

This clone was recorded a few times. The rearrangement joins TRBV4-2 to TRBJ2-1, with D perhaps TRBD2 (5 bases). The germline CDR1 and CDR2 sequences are LGHNA and YNFKEQ. The length of the CDR3 is 15 residues. Between the trimmed V and J ends, which lost 1 base and 4 bases, there was a span of 11 bases. The CDR3 here is CASSQGGWAYNEQFF. DNA of the CDR3: TGTGCCAGCAGCCAAGGAGGGTGGGCATACAATGAGCAGTTCTTC.

The rearrangement joins TRBV30 to TRBJ1-2, with D perhaps TRBD1 (5 bases). Germline loops: CDR1 GTSNPN, CDR2 SVGIG (reference sequence). The CDR3 consists of 12 residues. With 0 bases removed from V and 3 bases from J, the gap between germline ends came to 5 bases. CDR3 loop: CAWSVGDYGYTF. In nucleotides, the CDR3 is TGTGCCTGGAGTGTAGGGGACTATGGCTACACCTTC. The full variable domain, with the rest looked up from reference TRBV30 and TRBJ1-2, is SQTIHQWPATLVQPVGSPLSLECTVEGTSNPNLYWYRQAAGRGLQLLFYSVGIGQISSEVPQNLSASRPQDRQFILSSKKLLLSDSGFYLCAWSVGDYGYTFGSGTRLTVV.

This clone turned up a few times. The chain employs TRBV28 and TRBJ2-2; the match to TRBD2 covers 7 bases. The germline V gene encodes CDR1 MDHEN and CDR2 SYDVKM. Trimming removed 6 bases from V and 4 bases from J; junction bases left unmatched: 11. The CDR3 spans 16 residues. The CDR3 protein is CASRPWTRSGTGELFF. The CDR3 DNA sequence: TGTGCCAGCAGGCCTTGGACTAGATCGGGCACCGGGGAGCTGTTTTTT. Based on the CDR3 plus reference TRBV28 and TRBJ2-2, the full variable domain is DVKVTQSSRYLVKRTGEKVFLECVQDMDHENMFWYRQDPGLGLRLIYFSYDVKMKEKGDIPEGYSVSREKKERFSLILESASTNQTSMYLCASRPWTRSGTGELFFGEGSRLTVL.

The gene calls are TRBV28 and TRBJ2-7, with TRBD1 as a possible D gene (6 bases). Germline values: CDR1 MDHEN, CDR2 SYDVKM. This CDR3 region has 17 residues. V was shortened by 4 bases and J by 3 bases, with 22 bases between the two germline ends. The CDR3 nucleotides read TGTGCCAGCAGTTCACCACAGGGAACCGCGGAGATCTACGAGCAGTACTTC. Protein product: CASSSPQGTAEIYEQYF.

This clone was seen only a few times. The chain couples TRBV19 to TRBJ2-1; D is unresolved. V was clipped by 5 bases and J by 0 bases, with 8 bases between them. Germline V gives CDR1 LNHDA, CDR2 SQIVND (reference sequence). There are 14 residues in the CDR3. The CDR3, as DNA: TGTGCCAGTAGTTGGGCACCCTCCTACAATGAGCAGTTCTTC. Its translation is CASSWAPSYNEQFF.

The chain joins TRBV9 to TRBJ1-2; 8 nucleotides match TRBD1. The CDR3 runs to 14 residues. J lost 7 bases, V lost 2 bases, and 7 bases had no gene match. Per germline, CDR1 SGDLS and CDR2 YYNGEE. The DNA of the CDR3 is TGTGCCAGCAGCGTTGCCAGGGGGCTCAGTGGCTACACCTTC. Translation gives CASSVARGLSGYTF.